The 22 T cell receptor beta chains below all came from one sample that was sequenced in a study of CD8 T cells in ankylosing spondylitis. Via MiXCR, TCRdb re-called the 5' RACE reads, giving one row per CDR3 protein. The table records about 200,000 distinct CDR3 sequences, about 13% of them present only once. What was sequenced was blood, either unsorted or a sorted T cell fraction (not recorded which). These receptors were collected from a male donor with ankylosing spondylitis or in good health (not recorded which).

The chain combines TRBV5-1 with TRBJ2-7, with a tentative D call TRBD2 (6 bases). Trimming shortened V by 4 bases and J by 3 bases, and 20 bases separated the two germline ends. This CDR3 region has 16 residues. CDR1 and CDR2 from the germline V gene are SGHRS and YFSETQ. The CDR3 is CASSPGDSGHNYEQYF. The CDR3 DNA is TGCGCCAGCAGCCCGGGGGACTCGGGCCACAACTACGAGCAGTACTTC. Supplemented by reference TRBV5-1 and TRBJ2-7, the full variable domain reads KAGVTQTPRYLIKTRGQQVTLSCSPISGHRSVSWYQQTPGQGLQFLFEYFSETQRNKGNFPGRFSGRQFSNSRSEMNVSTLELGDSALYLCASSPGDSGHNYEQYFGPGTRLTVT.

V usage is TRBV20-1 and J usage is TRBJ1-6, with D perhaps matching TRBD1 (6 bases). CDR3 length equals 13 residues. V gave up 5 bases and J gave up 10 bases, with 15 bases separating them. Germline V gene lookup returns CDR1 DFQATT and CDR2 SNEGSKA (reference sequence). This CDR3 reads CSAASQGNSPLHF. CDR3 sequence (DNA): TGCAGTGCTGCTTCACAGGGTAACTCACCCCTCCACTTT.

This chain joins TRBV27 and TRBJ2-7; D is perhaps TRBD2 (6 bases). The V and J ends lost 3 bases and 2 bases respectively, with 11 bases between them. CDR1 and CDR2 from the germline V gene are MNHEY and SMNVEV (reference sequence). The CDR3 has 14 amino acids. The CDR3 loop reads CASSLGLQTYEQYF. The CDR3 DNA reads TGTGCCAGCAGTTTGGGACTGCAAACCTACGAGCAGTACTTC.

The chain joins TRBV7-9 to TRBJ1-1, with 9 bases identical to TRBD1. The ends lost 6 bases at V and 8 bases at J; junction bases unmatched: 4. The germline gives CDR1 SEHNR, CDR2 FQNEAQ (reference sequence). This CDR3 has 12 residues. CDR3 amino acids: CASRDGQGEAFF. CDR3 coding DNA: TGTGCCAGCAGGGATGGACAGGGGGAAGCTTTCTTT.

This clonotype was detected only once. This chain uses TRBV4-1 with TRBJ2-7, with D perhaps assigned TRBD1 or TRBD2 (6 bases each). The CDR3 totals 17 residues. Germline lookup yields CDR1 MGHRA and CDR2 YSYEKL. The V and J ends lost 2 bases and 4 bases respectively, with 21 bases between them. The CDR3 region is CASSQFGGTRSLYEQYF. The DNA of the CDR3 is TGCGCCAGCAGCCAATTTGGCGGGACAAGGTCGCTTTACGAGCAGTACTTC.

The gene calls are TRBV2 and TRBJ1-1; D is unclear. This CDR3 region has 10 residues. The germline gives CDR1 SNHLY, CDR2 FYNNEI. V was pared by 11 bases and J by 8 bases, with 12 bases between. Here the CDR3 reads CAAGTTEAFF. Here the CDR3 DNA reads TGTGCCGCTGGAACCACAGAAGCTTTCTTT.

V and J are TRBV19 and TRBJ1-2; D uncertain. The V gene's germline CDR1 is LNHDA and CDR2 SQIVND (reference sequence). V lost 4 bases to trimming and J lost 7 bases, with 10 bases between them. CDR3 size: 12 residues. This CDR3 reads CASSKTGGGYTF. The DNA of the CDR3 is TGTGCCAGTAGTAAAACGGGCGGTGGCTACACCTTC. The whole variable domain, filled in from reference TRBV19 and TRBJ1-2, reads DGGITQSPKYLFRKEGQNVTLSCEQNLNHDAMYWYRQDPGQGLRLIYYSQIVNDFQKGDIAEGYSVSREKKESFPLTVTSAQKNPTAFYLCASSKTGGGYTFGSGTRLTVV.

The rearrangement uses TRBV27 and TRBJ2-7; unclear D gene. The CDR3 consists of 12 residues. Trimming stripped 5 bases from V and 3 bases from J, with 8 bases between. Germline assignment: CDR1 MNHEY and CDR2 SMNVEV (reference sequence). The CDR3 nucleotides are TGTGCCAGCAGTAACTCCTTCTACGAGCAGTACTTC. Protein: CASSNSFYEQYF.

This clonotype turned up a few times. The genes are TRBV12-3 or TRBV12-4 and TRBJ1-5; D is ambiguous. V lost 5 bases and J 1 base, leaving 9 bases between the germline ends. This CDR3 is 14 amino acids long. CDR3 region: CASSTGSSNQPQHF. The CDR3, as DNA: TGTGCCAGCAGTACCGGGTCCAGCAATCAGCCCCAGCATTTT.

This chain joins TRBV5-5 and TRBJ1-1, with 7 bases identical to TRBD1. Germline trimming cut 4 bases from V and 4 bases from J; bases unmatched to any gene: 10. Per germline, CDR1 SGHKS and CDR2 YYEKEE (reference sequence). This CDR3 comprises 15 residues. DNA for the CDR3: TGTGCCAGCAGCCACCCACAGGGGACGGGCACTGAAGCTTTCTTT. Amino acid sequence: CASSHPQGTGTEAFF. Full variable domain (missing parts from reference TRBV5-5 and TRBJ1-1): DAGVTQSPTHLIKTRGQQVTLRCSPISGHKSVSWYQQVLGQGPQFIFQYYEKEERGRGNFPDRFSARQFPNYSSELNVNALLLGDSALYLCASSHPQGTGTEAFFGQGTRLTVV.

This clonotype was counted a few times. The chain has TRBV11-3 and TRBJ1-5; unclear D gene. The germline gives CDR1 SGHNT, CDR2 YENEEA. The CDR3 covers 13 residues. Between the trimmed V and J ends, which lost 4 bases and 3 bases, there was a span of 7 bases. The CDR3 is CASSSRHNQPQHF. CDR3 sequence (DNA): TGTGCCAGCAGCTCCCGTCACAATCAGCCCCAGCATTTT.

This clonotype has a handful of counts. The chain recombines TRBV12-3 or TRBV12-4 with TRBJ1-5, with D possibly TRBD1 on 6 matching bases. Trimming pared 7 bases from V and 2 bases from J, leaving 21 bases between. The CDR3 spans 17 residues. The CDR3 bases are TGTGCCAGCACGAAGATGGTCCCGGGGGCCCGCAATCAGCCCCAGCATTTT. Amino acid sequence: CASTKMVPGARNQPQHF.

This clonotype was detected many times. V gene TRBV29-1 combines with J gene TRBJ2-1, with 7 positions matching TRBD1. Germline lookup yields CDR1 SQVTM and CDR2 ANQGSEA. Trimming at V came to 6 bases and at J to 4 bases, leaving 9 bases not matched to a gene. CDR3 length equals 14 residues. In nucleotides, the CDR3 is TGCAGCGTCTCCGGGACAGCACAATACAATGAGCAGTTCTTC. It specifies CSVSGTAQYNEQFF.

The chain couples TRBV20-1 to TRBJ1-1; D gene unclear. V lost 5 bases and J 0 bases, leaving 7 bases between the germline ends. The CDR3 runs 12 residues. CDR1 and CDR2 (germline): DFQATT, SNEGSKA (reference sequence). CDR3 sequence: CSAPPLNTEAFF. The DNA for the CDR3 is TGCAGTGCTCCCCCGTTGAACACTGAAGCTTTCTTT.

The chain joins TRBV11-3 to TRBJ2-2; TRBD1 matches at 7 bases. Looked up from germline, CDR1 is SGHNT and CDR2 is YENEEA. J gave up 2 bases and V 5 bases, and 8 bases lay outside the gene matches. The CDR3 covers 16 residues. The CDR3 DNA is TGTGCCAGCAGCCTCAGGACAGGAGCTAACACCGGGGAGCTGTTTTTT. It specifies CASSLRTGANTGELFF.

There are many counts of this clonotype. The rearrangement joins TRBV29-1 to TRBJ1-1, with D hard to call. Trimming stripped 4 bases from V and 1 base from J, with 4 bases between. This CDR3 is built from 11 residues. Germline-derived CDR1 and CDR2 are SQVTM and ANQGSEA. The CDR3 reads CSVVENTEAFF. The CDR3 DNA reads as TGCAGCGTTGTAGAGAACACTGAAGCTTTCTTT.

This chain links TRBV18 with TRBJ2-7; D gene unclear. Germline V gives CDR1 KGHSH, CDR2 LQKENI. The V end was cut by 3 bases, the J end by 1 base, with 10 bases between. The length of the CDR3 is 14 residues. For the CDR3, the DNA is TGTGCCAGCTCACCTAACGACTGGTCCTACGAGCAGTACTTC. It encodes CASSPNDWSYEQYF. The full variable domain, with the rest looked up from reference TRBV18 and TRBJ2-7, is NAGVMQNPRHLVRRRGQEARLRCSPMKGHSHVYWYRQLPEEGLKFMVYLQKENIIDESGMPKERFSAEFPKEGPSILRIQQVVRGDSAAYFCASSPNDWSYEQYFGPGTRLTVT.

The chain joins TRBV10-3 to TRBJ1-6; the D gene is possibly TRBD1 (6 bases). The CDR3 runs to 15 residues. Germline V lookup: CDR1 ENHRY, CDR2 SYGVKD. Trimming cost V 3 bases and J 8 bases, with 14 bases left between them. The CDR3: CAISENRVGYSPLHF. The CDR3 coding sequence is TGTGCCATCAGTGAAAACAGGGTCGGGTATTCACCCCTCCACTTT.

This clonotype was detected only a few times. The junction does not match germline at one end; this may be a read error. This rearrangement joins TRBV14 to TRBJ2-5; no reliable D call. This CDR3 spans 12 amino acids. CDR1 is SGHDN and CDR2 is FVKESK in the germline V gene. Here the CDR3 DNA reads TGTGCCAGCAGACAAGACCAGGAGACCCAGTACTTC. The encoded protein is CASRQDQETQYF.

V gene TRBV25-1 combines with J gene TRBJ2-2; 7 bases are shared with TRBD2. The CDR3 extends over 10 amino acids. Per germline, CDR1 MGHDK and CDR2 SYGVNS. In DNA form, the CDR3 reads TGTGGTGGGGGGGGCGGGGAGCTGTTTTTT. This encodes CGGGGGELFF.

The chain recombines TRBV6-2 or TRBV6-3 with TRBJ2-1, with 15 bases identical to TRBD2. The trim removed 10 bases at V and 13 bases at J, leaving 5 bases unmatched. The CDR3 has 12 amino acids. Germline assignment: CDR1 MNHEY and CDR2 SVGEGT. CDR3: CATGLAGGFQFF. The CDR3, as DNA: TGTGCCACCGGACTAGCGGGAGGGTTTCAGTTCTTC.

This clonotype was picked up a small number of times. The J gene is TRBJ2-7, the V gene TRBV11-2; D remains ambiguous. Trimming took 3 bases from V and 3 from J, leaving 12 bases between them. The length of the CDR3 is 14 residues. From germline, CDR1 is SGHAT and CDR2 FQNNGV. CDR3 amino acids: CASSLVAYNYEQYF. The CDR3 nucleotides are TGTGCCAGCAGCTTGGTAGCCTACAACTACGAGCAGTACTTC.